The clone carrying this T cell receptor beta chain has just a few counts. Its antigen is unknown. This sample is drawn from a study of naive and memory T cell subsets. Study findings and constraints: Especially in CD8 cells, naive repertoires contained a few larger clonotypes, possibly CD45RA-re-expressing memory cells. In naive cells, over 90% of TCR sequences were seen only once.

The beta constant-region primer was an equimolar mix of two oligonucleotides covering TRBC1 and TRBC2. MiXCR, applied by TCRdb to the UMI-ligation and nested PCR reads, yields one record per CDR3 protein. The table has 140,000 to 150,000 distinct CDR3 sequences, approximately 15% seen once; the top ten hold roughly 0.14%. Cells stained for CD3, CD4, CD8, CD45RA and CD27 were sorted into four subsets. The CDR3 extends over 15 amino acids. V shed 2 bases, J shed 3 bases, and the junction held 5 bases outside the gene matches. The TCR sequence derives from a human donor in good health. The source material was naive CD4+ T cells from blood. This sequence joins TRBV12-3 or TRBV12-4 and TRBJ2-3; TRBD2 agrees at 7 bases. This chain's CDR3 is CASSLRWGGTDTQYF. The CDR3 DNA reads TGTGCCAGCAGTTTAAGGTGGGGGGGGACAGATACGCAGTATTTT.